This T cell receptor beta chain was captured in a study of beta chain features in type 1 diabetes. In its sample, this clone was seen a few times. As every portion of the isolated RNA was reverse transcribed, the sequencing read expressed TCRB transcripts. Around 3.9 million reads on average were seen across naive, central memory and regulatory T cell samples. Produced via immunoSEQ multiplex PCR; TCRdb's table is partial and in-frame only. The profile shows around 180,000 clones, about 13% of them singletons. This CDR3 comprises 16 residues. Germline V gene data show CDR1 as MGHRA and CDR2 as YSYEKL. V lost 4 bases, J lost 0 bases, and 12 bases lay in between.

This chain links TRBV4-1 with TRBJ1-4; a possible D gene is TRBD1 (6 bases). Sequencing used central memory CD4+ T cells from blood. The clonotype was recovered from a woman aged 18-29 years in good health. CDR3 loop: CASSPRTATTNEKLFF. The CDR3 coding sequence is TGCGCCAGCAGCCCCAGGACAGCTACAACTAATGAAAAACTGTTTTTT.